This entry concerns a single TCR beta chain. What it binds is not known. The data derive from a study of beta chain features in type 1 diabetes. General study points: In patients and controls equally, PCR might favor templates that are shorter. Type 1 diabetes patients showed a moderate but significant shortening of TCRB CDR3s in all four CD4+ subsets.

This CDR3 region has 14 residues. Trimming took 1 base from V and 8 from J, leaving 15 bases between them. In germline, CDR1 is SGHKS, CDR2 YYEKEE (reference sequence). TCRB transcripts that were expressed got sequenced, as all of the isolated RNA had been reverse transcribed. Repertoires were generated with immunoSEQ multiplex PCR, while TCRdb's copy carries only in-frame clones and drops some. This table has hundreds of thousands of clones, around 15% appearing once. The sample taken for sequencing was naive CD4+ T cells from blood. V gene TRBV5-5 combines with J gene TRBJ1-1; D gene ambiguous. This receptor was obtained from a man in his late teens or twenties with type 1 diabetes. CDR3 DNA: TGTGCCAGCAGCTTGACTGGCGGCGGGCTCGAAGCTTTCTTT. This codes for CASSLTGGGLEAFF.